A selection of T cell receptor beta chains follows, all from one sample in a study of cytomegalovirus exposure and HLA in healthy donors. Sequenced by immunoSEQ multiplex PCR; TCRdb stores in-frame clones only, minus some. The sample carries some 190,000 clones, roughly 77% recorded once. Sequenced input: PBMCs. These receptors were taken from a man younger than 40 in good health and CMV-seropositive. CDR3s include the opening cysteine and the closing phenylalanine or tryptophan. D genes are given only for firm matches. Part of the rows lack a size; the others show once, few, many or a class for expanded clones.

V gene	clone size	J gene	D gene	CDR3 DNA	CDR3 protein
TRBV7-9	NA	TRBJ2-1	TRBD1	TGTGCCAGCAGCTTAGGACAGGGTATGAATGAGCAGTTCTTC	CASSLGQGMNEQFF
TRBV30	NA	TRBJ1-1	TRBD1	TGTGCCTGGAGTCGGGACAGCTTGAACACTGAAGCTTTCTTT	CAWSRDSLNTEAFF
TRBV13	few	TRBJ2-7	TRBD1	TGTGCCAGCAGCTTTGTACAGGGGAACGAGCAGTACTTC	CASSFVQGNEQYF
TRBV28	once	TRBJ2-6	NA	TGTGCCAGCAGTTTATTTCTCTCTGGGGCCAACGTCCTGACTTTC	CASSLFLSGANVLTF
TRBV30	NA	TRBJ2-1	NA	TGTGCCTGGGCCAAAGCGGATAGCTCCTACAATGAGCAGTTCTTC	CAWAKADSSYNEQFF
TRBV25-1	NA	TRBJ1-2	NA	TGTGCCAGCAGTGAATCGCGAAGCGGCTACACCTTC	CASSESRSGYTF
TRBV6-6	NA	TRBJ2-7	TRBD1	TGTGCCAGCAGTTACCCCCGGGACAGGGTAACCGAGCAGTACTTC	CASSYPRDRVTEQYF
TRBV2	NA	TRBJ1-4	NA	TGTGCCAGCAATCGGAGGGACGCAACTAATGAAAAACTGTTTTTT	CASNRRDATNEKLFF
TRBV10-3	few	TRBJ1-4	TRBD1	TGTGCCATCGGAGGACAGGGGATTGGACTGTTTTTT	CAIGGQGIGLFF
TRBV6-5	NA	TRBJ2-3	NA	TGTGCCAGCAGTTACGGCAGATTCACAGATACGCAGTATTTT	CASSYGRFTDTQYF
TRBV7-8	NA	TRBJ2-2	NA	TGTGCCAGCAGCAAAACCGCGGGTTCAGAAAACACCGGGGAGCTGTTTTTT	CASSKTAGSENTGELFF
TRBV9	NA	TRBJ2-1	TRBD2	TGTGCCAGCAGCGTAGGGGGGGGTCAATGGAATGAGCAGTTCTTC	CASSVGGGQWNEQFF
TRBV5-6	few	TRBJ2-7	TRBD1	TGTGCCAGCAGCGGAACCGGGACAGGGCCCTACGAGCAGTACTTC	CASSGTGTGPYEQYF
TRBV10-3	NA	TRBJ2-5	TRBD1	TGTGCCATCAGTGAGTCGAGTCAGGGGGCTTGGGAGACCCAGTACTTC	CAISESSQGAWETQYF
TRBV27	NA	TRBJ1-4	NA	TGTGCCAGCAGTGCCTACCTGGCGGGGAATGAAAAACTGTTTTTT	CASSAYLAGNEKLFF
TRBV15	NA	TRBJ2-7	NA	TGTGCCACCGGACTCCCCTACGAGCAGTACTTC	CATGLPYEQYF
TRBV5-6	NA	TRBJ2-1	TRBD2	TGTGCCAGCAGCTGGACTAGCGGGGGCGGCTCAAATGAGCAGTTCTTC	CASSWTSGGGSNEQFF
TRBV29-1	NA	TRBJ2-6	TRBD1	TGCAGCGTTGAAGACCGGGACAGGGGAACTGGGGCCAACGTCCTGACTTTC	CSVEDRDRGTGANVLTF
TRBV10-2	few	TRBJ1-2	NA	TGCGCCAGCAGTGAGTCGCTACGGGTGGCCTCTTATGGCTACACCTTC	CASSESLRVASYGYTF
TRBV19	NA	TRBJ1-1	TRBD1	TGTGCCAGTAGTAAAGGACAGGGCAACACTGAAGCTTTCTTT	CASSKGQGNTEAFF
TRBV9	NA	TRBJ2-3	NA	TGTGCCAGCAGCGTATCGGGGCGGGACGCCACAGATACGCAGTATTTT	CASSVSGRDATDTQYF
TRBV4-2	NA	TRBJ2-2	NA	TGTGCCAGCAATCGCGAGGCCGGGAACACCGGGGAGCTGTTTTTT	CASNREAGNTGELFF
TRBV4-3	NA	TRBJ2-1	TRBD2	TGCGCCAGCAGCCAAGGCCTAGCGGGAGAGCAGTTCTTC	CASSQGLAGEQFF
TRBV7-2	NA	TRBJ1-5	TRBD1	TGTGCCAGCAGATCCCCCACAGGGGAATTCGTTGGCAATCAGCCCCAGCATTTT	CASRSPTGEFVGNQPQHF
TRBV9	NA	TRBJ1-3	NA	TGTGCCAGCAGCGTAGCTGGGGGGGTCTCTGGAAACACCATATATTTT	CASSVAGGVSGNTIYF
TRBV9	NA	TRBJ2-2	NA	TGTGCCAGCAGCGTCGGGTTGAACACCGGGGAGCTGTTTTTT	CASSVGLNTGELFF
TRBV28	once	TRBJ2-4	NA	TGTGCCAGCAGTTTCGAGACTTTGTTTAACCTAGCCAAAAACATTCAGTACTTC	CASSFETLFNLAKNIQYF
TRBV28	NA	TRBJ1-2	NA	TGTGCCAGCAGTCCGGGACAAGGAGAGTTTCTTTATGGCTACACCTTC	CASSPGQGEFLYGYTF
TRBV9	once	TRBJ1-2	TRBD1	TGTGCCAGCAGCGTAGAGGGGGCAGGGGGCTACACCTTC	CASSVEGAGGYTF
TRBV27	NA	TRBJ2-7	TRBD1	TGTGCCAGCAGCTCCCGAGCCGTATTCCGGGACAGTCCCCCGCAGCAGTACTTC	CASSSRAVFRDSPPQQYF
TRBV6-5	NA	TRBJ1-1	NA	TGTGCCAGCACTACAGGTAACACTGAAGCTTTCTTT	CASTTGNTEAFF
TRBV6-6	few	TRBJ1-1	NA	TGTGCCAGCACTATAGGAGTAAACACTGAAGCTTTCTTT	CASTIGVNTEAFF
TRBV21-1	NA	TRBJ2-7	NA	TGTGCCAGCAGCTCGAAAGTGGGCCCACCCTTCTACGAGCAGTACTTC	CASSSKVGPPFYEQYF
TRBV30	NA	TRBJ2-1	NA	TGTGCCTGGAGTCCTGACTCCTTATACAATGAGCAGTTCTTC	CAWSPDSLYNEQFF
TRBV5-1	NA	TRBJ1-3	TRBD1	TGCGCCAGCAGCACGGGACAGGGAAACACCATATATTTT	CASSTGQGNTIYF
TRBV4-3	NA	TRBJ2-7	TRBD1	TGCGCCAGCAGCCAAGATCCGGGACAGTCAGCAGACGGGCAGTACTTC	CASSQDPGQSADGQYF
TRBV28	NA	TRBJ2-3	TRBD1	TGTGCCAGCAGTTTAGGGACAGGGGACACAGATACGCAGTATTTT	CASSLGTGDTDTQYF
TRBV27	NA	TRBJ2-1	NA	TGTGCCAGCAGTCCCGGACTTACGAGCTCCTACAATGAGCAGTTCTTC	CASSPGLTSSYNEQFF
TRBV4-3	NA	TRBJ1-2	NA	TGCGCCAGTCAAGCGGGGGAGGGCTACACCTTC	CASQAGEGYTF
TRBV4-1	NA	TRBJ2-1	TRBD2	TGCGCCAGCAGCCGGGGGATAGCGGGTCACTACAATGAGCAGTTCTTC	CASSRGIAGHYNEQFF
TRBV4-1	NA	TRBJ1-2	NA	TGCGCCAGCAGCCAAGATGGGCGGGGTCGGGGTGGCTACACCTTC	CASSQDGRGRGGYTF
TRBV5-1	NA	TRBJ1-1	NA	TGCGCCAGCAGCCAGTCGGACAGTTTGAACACTGAGGCTTTCTTT	CASSQSDSLNTEAFF
TRBV5-1	NA	TRBJ2-3	TRBD2	TGCGCCAGCAGCTTGGGTGCGGGGGGGAGCACAGATACGCAGTATTTT	CASSLGAGGSTDTQYF
TRBV4-2	NA	TRBJ2-7	NA	TGTGCCAGCAGCCCTGCGAGATCCTCCTACGAGCAGTACTTC	CASSPARSSYEQYF
TRBV5-1	few	TRBJ1-3	TRBD1	TGCGCCAGCAGCTTGGGTTCAGGGGGCCTCTCTGGAAACACCATATATTTT	CASSLGSGGLSGNTIYF
TRBV7-2	NA	TRBJ2-5	NA	TGTGCCAGCAGCCAGGTTGGGCGGGCCAAAGAGACCCAGTACTTC	CASSQVGRAKETQYF
TRBV5-1	NA	TRBJ2-3	TRBD2	TGCGCCAGCCACCAGACTAGCTTTTCGACGGATACACAGTATTTT	CASHQTSFSTDTQYF
TRBV7-2	NA	TRBJ2-5	NA	TGTGCCAGCTCTCTGACGCGGAACCAAGAGACCCAGTACTTC	CASSLTRNQETQYF
TRBV7-2	NA	TRBJ2-7	TRBD1	TGTGCCAGCAGCCCGGGGACAGGGGGGAGCGAGCAGTACTTC	CASSPGTGGSEQYF
TRBV28	NA	TRBJ2-3	NA	TGTGCCAGTCAAGACGGAGACACAGATACGCAGTATTTT	CASQDGDTDTQYF
TRBV28	NA	TRBJ2-1	TRBD2	TGTGCCAGCAGTCGAACCGGGACTAGCCTAAATGAGCAGTTCTTC	CASSRTGTSLNEQFF
TRBV28	NA	TRBJ2-1	NA	TGTGCCAGCAGTCCCTCTTCCAGGCTTTACAATGAGCAGTTCTTC	CASSPSSRLYNEQFF
TRBV7-3	NA	TRBJ2-2	NA	TGTGCCAGCAGCTTAGGGGCGCCCAGGCCCGGGGAGCTGTTTTTT	CASSLGAPRPGELFF
TRBV19	NA	TRBJ1-5	NA	TGTGCCAGTAGTATGAGGGCAGAACAGCCCCAGCATTTT	CASSMRAEQPQHF